This TCR beta chain was observed in a study of immune cell composition in non-small cell lung cancer. CDR3 size: 14 residues. Germline CDR1 reads MNHEY; CDR2 reads SMNVEV (reference sequence). With 3 bases clipped from V and 7 bases from J, the junction kept 7 bases outside the gene matches. TCRdb's table, derived via immunoSEQ multiplex PCR, lists solely in-frame clones and lacks some. The sample contains about 13,000 clones, about 70% of which appear only once. This clone appeared a few times. The antigen remains unidentified. Notes on the study in general: Dominant in vivo tumour-associated clones were not shown to share tumour-reactive sequences. Lung adenocarcinomas had lower top 10 clone scores and clonality than squamous tumours.

This receptor was identified in a human donor with non-small cell lung cancer. This chain links TRBV27 with TRBJ1-2; 8 bases agree with TRBD1. Source material: lung tumor tissue. The CDR3, as DNA: TGTGCCAGCAGTTTCTTGGCAGGGGGCGCTGGCTACACCTTC. This gives the protein CASSFLAGGAGYTF.